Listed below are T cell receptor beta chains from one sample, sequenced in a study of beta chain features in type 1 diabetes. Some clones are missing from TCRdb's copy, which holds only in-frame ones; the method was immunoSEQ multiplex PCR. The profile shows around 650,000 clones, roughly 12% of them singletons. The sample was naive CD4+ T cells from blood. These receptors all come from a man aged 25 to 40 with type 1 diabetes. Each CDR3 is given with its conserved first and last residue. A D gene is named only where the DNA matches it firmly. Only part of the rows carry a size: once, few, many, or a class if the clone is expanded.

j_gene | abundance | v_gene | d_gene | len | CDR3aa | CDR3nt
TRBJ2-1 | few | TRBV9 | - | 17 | CASSVASPTHTYNEQFF | TGTGCCAGCAGCGTAGCCTCGCCGACACACACCTACAATGAGCAGTTCTTC
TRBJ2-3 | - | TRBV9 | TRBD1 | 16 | CASSVVGDRGLDTQYF | TGTGCCAGCAGCGTAGTTGGAGACAGGGGGCTCGATACGCAGTATTTT
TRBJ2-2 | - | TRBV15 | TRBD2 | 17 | CATSSALGLAVTGELFF | TGTGCCACCAGCAGTGCTCTAGGACTAGCGGTAACCGGGGAGCTGTTTTTT
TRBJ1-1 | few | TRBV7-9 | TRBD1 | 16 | CASSSRDRTGNTEAFF | TGTGCCAGCAGCTCTAGGGACAGAACAGGGAACACTGAAGCTTTCTTT
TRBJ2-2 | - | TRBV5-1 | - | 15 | CASSLGAMNTGELFF | TGCGCCAGCAGCTTGGGAGCGATGAACACCGGGGAGCTGTTTTTT
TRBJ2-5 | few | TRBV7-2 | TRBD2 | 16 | CASSLTASGEQETQYF | TGTGCCAGCAGCTTAACTGCTAGCGGGGAACAAGAGACCCAGTACTTC
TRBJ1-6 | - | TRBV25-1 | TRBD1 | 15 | CASNSDRAPNSPLHF | TGTGCCAGCAATTCAGACAGGGCCCCTAATTCACCCCTCCACTTT
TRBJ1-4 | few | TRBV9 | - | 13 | CASSAGINEKLFF | TGTGCCAGCAGCGCAGGGATAAATGAAAAACTGTTTTTT
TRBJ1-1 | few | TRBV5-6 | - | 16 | CASSPEPTGLNTEAFF | TGTGCCAGCAGCCCAGAACCGACAGGCCTGAACACTGAAGCTTTCTTT
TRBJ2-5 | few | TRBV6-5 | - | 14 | CASKGSLNKETQYF | TGTGCCAGCAAAGGCTCACTTAATAAAGAGACCCAGTACTTC
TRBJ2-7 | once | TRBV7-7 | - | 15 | CASSLGPPETYEQYF | TGTGCCAGCAGCTTAGGCCCCCCGGAAACCTACGAGCAGTACTTC
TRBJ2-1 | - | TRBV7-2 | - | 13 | CASSAWSRDTSFF | TGTGCCAGCAGCGCCTGGTCCCGGGACACCTCGTTCTTC
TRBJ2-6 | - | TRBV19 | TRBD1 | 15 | CASLQGASGANVLTF | TGTGCCAGCCTACAGGGGGCATCTGGGGCCAACGTCCTGACTTTC
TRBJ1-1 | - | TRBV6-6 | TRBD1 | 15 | CASRSHLTGGTEAFF | TGTGCCAGCAGATCACATCTTACAGGGGGAACTGAAGCTTTCTTT
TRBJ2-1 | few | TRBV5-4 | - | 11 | CASTGSNEQFF | TGTGCCAGCACGGGCTCTAATGAGCAGTTCTTC
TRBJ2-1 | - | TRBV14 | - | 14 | CASSQVSQYNEQFF | TGTGCCAGCAGCCAAGTCTCACAGTACAATGAGCAGTTCTTC
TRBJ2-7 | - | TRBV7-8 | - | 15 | CASSTEGGSVDEQYF | TGTGCCAGCAGCACAGAAGGGGGTTCAGTCGACGAGCAGTACTTC
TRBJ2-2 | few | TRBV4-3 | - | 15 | CASSQDVGRTGELFF | TGCGCCAGCAGCCAAGATGTCGGGCGGACCGGGGAGCTGTTTTTT
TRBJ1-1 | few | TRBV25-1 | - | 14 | CASSSSWERREAFF | TGTGCCAGCAGCTCTTCTTGGGAAAGGAGAGAAGCTTTCTTT
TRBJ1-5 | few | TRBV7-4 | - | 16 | CASSFWGTGFNQPQHF | TGTGCCAGCAGCTTTTGGGGAACAGGGTTCAATCAGCCCCAGCATTTT
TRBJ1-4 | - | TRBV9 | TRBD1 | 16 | CASSAGQGGTNEKLFF | TGTGCCAGCAGCGCGGGACAGGGGGGGACTAATGAAAAACTGTTTTTT
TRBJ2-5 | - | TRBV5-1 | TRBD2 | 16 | CASSFGLAGGPETQYF | TGCGCCAGCAGCTTCGGACTAGCGGGGGGGCCGGAGACCCAGTACTTC
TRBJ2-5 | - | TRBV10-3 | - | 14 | CAISDLRNQETQYF | TGTGCCATCAGTGATTTAAGGAATCAAGAGACCCAGTACTTC
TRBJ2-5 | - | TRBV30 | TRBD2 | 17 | CAWSVRLAGARGETQYF | TGTGCCTGGAGTGTACGGCTAGCGGGGGCAAGGGGAGAGACCCAGTACTTC
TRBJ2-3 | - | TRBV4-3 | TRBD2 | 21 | CASSQDMGLAGATPPTDTQYF | TGCGCCAGCAGCCAAGATATGGGACTAGCGGGGGCCACGCCGCCCACAGATACGCAGTATTTT
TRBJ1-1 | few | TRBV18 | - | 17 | CASSSSAGLEMNTEAFF | TGTGCCAGCTCATCGTCGGCGGGGTTGGAAATGAACACTGAAGCTTTCTTT
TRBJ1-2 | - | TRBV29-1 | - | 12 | CSVVKESYGYTF | TGCAGCGTTGTTAAGGAGAGCTATGGCTACACCTTC
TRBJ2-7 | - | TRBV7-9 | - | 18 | CASSLIPKGRAMTYEQYF | TGTGCCAGCAGCTTAATCCCCAAGGGCAGGGCCATGACCTACGAGCAGTACTTC
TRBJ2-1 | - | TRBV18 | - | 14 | CASSAGTVIHEQFF | TGTGCCAGCTCAGCCGGGACGGTTATCCATGAGCAGTTCTTC
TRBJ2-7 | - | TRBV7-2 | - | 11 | CASGAGYEQYF | TGTGCCAGCGGGGCAGGCTACGAGCAGTACTTC
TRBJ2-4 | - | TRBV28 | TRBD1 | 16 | CASSTTGWSEQNIQYF | TGTGCCAGCAGTACGACAGGGTGGTCCGAGCAAAACATTCAGTACTTC
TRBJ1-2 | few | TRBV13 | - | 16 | CASSQKQGVSSYGYTF | TGTGCCAGCAGCCAAAAACAGGGAGTCTCGTCCTATGGCTACACCTTC
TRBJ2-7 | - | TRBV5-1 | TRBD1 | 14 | CASSFGTGGTEECF | TGCGCCAGCAGCTTCGGGACAGGCGGCACGGAGGAGTGCTTC
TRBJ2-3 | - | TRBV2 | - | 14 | CASSVGQGGDTQYF | TGTGCCAGCAGTGTGGGGCAGGGTGGGGATACGCAGTATTTT
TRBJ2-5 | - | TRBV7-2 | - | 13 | CASSSVEQETQYF | TGTGCCAGCAGCTCTGTCGAACAAGAGACCCAGTACTTC
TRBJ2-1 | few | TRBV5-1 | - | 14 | CASSLVLGDYEQFF | TGCGCCAGCAGCTTGGTCCTCGGGGATTATGAGCAGTTCTTC
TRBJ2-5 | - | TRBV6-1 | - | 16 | CASSEWRGRVQETQYF | TGTGCCAGCAGTGAGTGGAGGGGGAGGGTGCAAGAGACCCAGTACTTC
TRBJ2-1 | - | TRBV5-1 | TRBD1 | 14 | CASSLGQGYNEQFF | TGCGCCAGCAGCTTGGGACAGGGTTACAATGAGCAGTTCTTC
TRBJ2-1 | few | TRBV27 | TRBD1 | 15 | CASSFQGQIYNEQFF | TGTGCCAGCAGTTTTCAGGGACAGATATACAATGAGCAGTTCTTC
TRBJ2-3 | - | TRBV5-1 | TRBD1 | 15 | CASSFGDREADTQYF | TGCGCCAGCAGCTTTGGGGACAGGGAGGCAGATACGCAGTATTTT
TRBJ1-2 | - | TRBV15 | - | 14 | CATSRGGLDYGYTF | TGTGCCACCAGCAGAGGGGGCTTAGACTATGGCTACACCTTC
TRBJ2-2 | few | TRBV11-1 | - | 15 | CASSLGLQNTGELFF | TGTGCCAGCAGCTTGGGACTCCAGAACACCGGGGAGCTGTTTTTT
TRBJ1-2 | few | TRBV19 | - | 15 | CASSISGQLNYGYTF | TGTGCCAGTAGTATCAGCGGTCAGCTTAACTATGGCTACACCTTC
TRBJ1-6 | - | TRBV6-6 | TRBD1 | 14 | CASSYGTVSSPLHF | TGTGCCAGCAGTTACGGGACAGTTAGTTCACCCCTCCACTTT
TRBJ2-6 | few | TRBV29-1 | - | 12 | CSAYTGANVLTF | TGCAGCGCCTACACTGGGGCCAACGTCCTGACTTTC
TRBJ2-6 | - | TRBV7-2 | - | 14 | CASSPHQVANVLTF | TGTGCCAGCAGCCCACACCAGGTTGCCAACGTCCTGACTTTC
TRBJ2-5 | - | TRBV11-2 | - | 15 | CASSVQPTPGETQYF | TGTGCCAGCAGCGTACAGCCTACGCCCGGGGAGACCCAGTACTTC
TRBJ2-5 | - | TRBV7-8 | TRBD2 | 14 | CASSSGLDRETQYF | TGTGCCAGCAGCTCCGGACTAGACCGCGAGACCCAGTACTTC
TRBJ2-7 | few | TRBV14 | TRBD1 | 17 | CASSHTGTGGIRYEQYF | TGTGCCAGCAGCCATACCGGGACAGGGGGCATTAGGTACGAGCAGTACTTC
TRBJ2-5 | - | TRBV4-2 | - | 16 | CASSQDLDSGLGEQYF | TGTGCCAGCAGCCAAGATCTCGACAGTGGACTTGGGGAGCAGTACTTC
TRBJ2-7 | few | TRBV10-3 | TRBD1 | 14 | CAIQDRAISYEQYF | TGTGCCATCCAGGACAGGGCCATCTCCTACGAGCAGTACTTC
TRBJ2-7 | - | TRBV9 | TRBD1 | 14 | CASSVGTGDYEQYF | TGTGCCAGCAGCGTAGGGACAGGGGACTACGAGCAGTACTTC
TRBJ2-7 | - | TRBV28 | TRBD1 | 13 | CASRDRASYEQYF | TGTGCCAGCAGGGACAGGGCCTCCTACGAGCAGTACTTC
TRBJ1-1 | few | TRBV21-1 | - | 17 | CASSKGTPWNMNTEAFF | TGTGCCAGCAGCAAAGGGACACCCTGGAACATGAACACTGAAGCTTTCTTT
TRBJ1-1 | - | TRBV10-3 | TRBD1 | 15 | CAIRETGPTSTEAFF | TGTGCCATCAGGGAGACAGGGCCGACGAGCACTGAAGCTTTCTTT
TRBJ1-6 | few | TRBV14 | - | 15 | CASSQDEFRRSPLHF | TGTGCCAGCAGCCAAGATGAGTTCCGGCGTTCACCCCTCCACTTT
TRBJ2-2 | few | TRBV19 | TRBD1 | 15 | CASSLTGDRTGELFF | TGTGCCAGTAGTCTGACAGGGGATCGTACCGGGGAGCTGTTTTTT